This TCR beta chain was retrieved from a study of cytomegalovirus exposure and HLA in healthy donors. There are a few counts of this clone. The PCR was carried out with 60 Vbeta primers and 13 Jbeta primers. Measured with immunoSEQ multiplex PCR; TCRdb has only the in-frame clones, and not every one. The repertoire holds about 160,000 clones, over 80% seen once, with about 1.4% in the top ten. Trimming took 4 bases from V and 5 from J; bases not matched to a gene: 4. The CDR3 loop spans 14 amino acids. In germline, CDR1 is LNHDA, CDR2 SQIVND (reference sequence). The sequenced material came from PBMCs. The TCR was taken from a girl aged 5 to 17 in good health and CMV-seropositive. The chain joins TRBV19 to TRBJ2-7; 11 positions agree with TRBD2. CDR3 coding DNA: TGTGCCAGTAGTAGCTTGGGACTAGCGGACGAGCAGTACTTC. Residues: CASSSLGLADEQYF.